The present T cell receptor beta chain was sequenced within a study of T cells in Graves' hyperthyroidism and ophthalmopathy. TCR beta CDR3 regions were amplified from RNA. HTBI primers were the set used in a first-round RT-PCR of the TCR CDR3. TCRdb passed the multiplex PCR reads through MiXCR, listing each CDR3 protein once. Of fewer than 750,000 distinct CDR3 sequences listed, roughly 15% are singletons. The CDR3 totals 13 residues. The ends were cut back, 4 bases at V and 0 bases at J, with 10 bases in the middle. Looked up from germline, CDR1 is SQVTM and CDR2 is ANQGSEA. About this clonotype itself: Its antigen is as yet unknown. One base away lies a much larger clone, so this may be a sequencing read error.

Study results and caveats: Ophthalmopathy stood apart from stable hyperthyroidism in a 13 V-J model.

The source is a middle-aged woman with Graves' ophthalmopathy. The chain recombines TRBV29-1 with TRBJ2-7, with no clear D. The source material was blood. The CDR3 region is CSVGLTDSYEQYF. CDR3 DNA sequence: TGCAGCGTTGGGTTAACGGACTCCTACGAGCAGTACTTC.